This TCR beta chain was sequenced for a study of T cells after posttransplantation cyclophosphamide. This CDR3 contains 13 residues. Looked up from germline, CDR1 is SQVTM and CDR2 is ANQGSEA. Trimming took 7 bases from V and 5 from J; bases not matched to a gene: 5. Profiling relied on immunoSEQ multiplex PCR, and the TCRdb table lists in-frame clones only, not all of them. This sample has about 24,000 clones and no singletons, with around 7% in the ten largest. In its sample, this clone was seen many times. Its matching antigen is unknown. Study-level findings and limits: After PTCy, TRB diversity resembled that of CNI/methotrexate controls. Blood and skin or GI T cell repertoires showed limited TRB overlap.

This related bone marrow graft donor gave peripheral blood on the day of marrow donation. This rearrangement joins TRBV29-1 to TRBJ1-5, with 10 bases fitting TRBD1. The material sequenced was PBMCs. The receptor was isolated from an older woman in good health, CMV-negative, and a related stem cell transplant donor. The CDR3 loop is CSAGTGVDQPQHF. The DNA of the CDR3 is TGCAGCGCCGGGACAGGGGTAGATCAGCCCCAGCATTTT.